This T cell receptor beta chain was recorded in a study of CD8+CD57+ T cells in acquired aplastic anemia. The germline gives CDR1 SGHKS, CDR2 YYEKEE (reference sequence). CDR3 size: 14 residues. The V segment lost 1 base and the J segment 3 bases; nucleotides outside the gene matches: 2. Genomic DNA templated the TCR beta VDJ and CDR3 profiling. TCRdb re-called the reads through MiXCR, storing one row per CDR3 protein. The top ten hold about 2.9% of the sample, which has approximately 170,000 distinct CDR3 sequences, less than 50% seen once. Patients who underwent sequencing had shown CD8+CD57+ cell expansion by flow cytometry.

The source material was sorted CD4+, CD8+, or CD8+CD57+ T cells (not recorded which) from PBMCs. The chain couples TRBV5-5 to TRBJ1-2; 8 nucleotides align to TRBD1. The sequence derives from a human donor with aplastic anemia. CDR3 nucleotides: TGTGCCAGCAGCTTGCAGGGGGCGGACTATGGCTACACCTTC. Amino acid sequence: CASSLQGADYGYTF.